Below are 18 T cell receptor beta chains sequenced from a single sample in a study of blood T cell repertoires in COVID-19. TCRdb keeps only in-frame clones here, not all; method: immunoSEQ multiplex PCR. This sample has approximately 73,000 clones, with 85% to 90% found just once. Sequencing used peripheral blood. The origin of the receptors is a man older than 75 with acute or convalescent COVID-19.

CDR3 DNA sequence: TGCAGCGTTGACAGAGGGGAGGGTTTAAGTTGGACTGAAGCTTTCTTT. This gives the protein CSVDRGEGLSWTEAFF. The V and J genes are TRBV29-1 and TRBJ1-1, with D possibly being TRBD1 (5 bases). This CDR3 has 16 residues. V shed 3 bases and J shed 5 bases, with 22 bases lying between them. Germline V lookup: CDR1 SQVTM, CDR2 ANQGSEA.

This clone appeared once. The chain has TRBV5-4 and TRBJ2-1; D perhaps matches TRBD2 (6 bases). V lost 4 bases and J lost 4, with 15 bases in between. Looked up from germline, CDR1 is SGHNT and CDR2 is YYREEE (reference sequence). The CDR3 loop spans 15 amino acids. The CDR3 sequence: CASSQTRGRYNEQFF. As DNA, the CDR3 is TGTGCCAGCAGCCAGACTAGAGGGCGATACAATGAGCAGTTCTTC.

Within the sample, this clone is medium-sized. The CDR3 DNA reads as TGTGCCAGCAGTGAAGGTCGGACACTGACGCGGGCTTTCTTT. This sequence encodes CASSEGRTLTRAFF. V usage is TRBV6-1 and J usage is TRBJ1-1, with D perhaps TRBD1 (5 bases). The CDR3 runs 14 residues. V lost 1 base and J lost 11, with 17 bases in between. CDR1 and CDR2 from the germline V gene are MNHNS and SASEGT.

The chain combines TRBV4-1 with TRBJ1-2; D perhaps matches TRBD1 (6 bases). V lost 0 bases, J lost 5 bases, and 13 bases lay in between. This CDR3 region has 15 residues. Germline V gene sequence: CDR1 MGHRA, CDR2 YSYEKL. Here the CDR3 reads CASSQDPTGQYGYTF. Here the CDR3 DNA reads TGCGCCAGCAGCCAAGACCCCACAGGGCAGTATGGCTACACCTTC.

The chain recombines TRBV1 with TRBJ2-7; the D call in the table, TRBD2, was not verified against the DNA. TRBV1 is deemed a pseudogene. The length of the CDR3 is 15 residues. In DNA, the CDR3 is TGCACCAGCAGCCTGCTAGCGATGTCCCCCTACGAGCAGTACTTC. Its translation is CTSSLLAMSPYEQYF.

This clone was detected a few times. This chain links TRBV7-7 with TRBJ2-3; D may be TRBD2 (6 bases). The CDR3 length is 15 residues. Germline values: CDR1 SSHAT, CDR2 FNYEAQ (reference sequence). V shed 0 bases and J shed 5 bases, with 12 bases lying between them. The CDR3 DNA is TGTGCCAGCAGCTTAGCGGGGGGAGTAGGAGATACGCAGTATTTT. Translation: CASSLAGGVGDTQYF. Together with reference TRBV7-7 and TRBJ2-3, the CDR3 gives the full variable domain: GAGVSQSPRYKVTKRGQDVTLRCDPISSHATLYWYQQALGQGPEFLTYFNYEAQPDKSGLPSDRFSAERPEGSISTLTIQRTEQRDSAMYRCASSLAGGVGDTQYFGPGTRLTVL.

The rearrangement links TRBV5-1 to TRBJ2-7; TRBD1 is a possible D gene (6 bases). Between the trimmed V and J ends, which lost 0 bases and 1 base, there was a span of 11 bases. Germline V CDR1 and CDR2: SGHRS, YFSETQ. The length of the CDR3 is 15 residues. For the CDR3, the DNA is TGCGCCAGCAGCTTGGCGTCAGGGGCGTCCTACGAGCAGTACTTC. Encoded protein: CASSLASGASYEQYF.

V usage is TRBV9 and J usage is TRBJ1-5; TRBD1 matches 7 bases. This CDR3 is built from 14 residues. The trim removed 0 bases at V and 5 bases at J, leaving 2 bases unmatched. CDR1 is SGDLS and CDR2 is YYNGEE in the germline V gene. The DNA of the CDR3 is TGTGCCAGCAGCGTAGGGGACAGCTATCAGCCCCAGCATTTT. Translating it yields CASSVGDSYQPQHF.

The chain links TRBV20-1 to TRBJ1-4; D gene ambiguous. The CDR3 has 11 amino acids. Germline values: CDR1 DFQATT, CDR2 SNEGSKA (reference sequence). V was clipped by 6 bases and J by 8 bases, with 10 bases between them. The DNA for the CDR3 is TGCAGTGCCCAGACACTGGAAAAACTGTTTTTT. Translation gives CSAQTLEKLFF.

The chain employs TRBV19 and TRBJ2-5; TRBD2 matches 8 bases. Germline CDR1 and CDR2: LNHDA and SQIVND (reference sequence). This CDR3 region has 16 residues. Trimming removed 3 bases from V and 2 bases from J; junction bases left unmatched: 8. The CDR3 nucleotides are TGTGCCAGTAGTATCAGTGCGGGGGGCCCACAAGAGACCCAGTACTTC. This encodes CASSISAGGPQETQYF.

V gene TRBV28 combines with J gene TRBJ2-1; perhaps TRBD2 as D (5 bases). Germline V lookup: CDR1 MDHEN, CDR2 SYDVKM. V was trimmed by 1 base and J by 10 bases, leaving 20 bases between them. CDR3 length: 16 residues. This CDR3 reads CASSLLVRGPTGEQFF. DNA for the CDR3: TGTGCCAGCAGTTTATTAGTACGGGGTCCTACGGGAGAGCAGTTCTTC.

The chain has TRBV5-6 and TRBJ2-5, with 13 bases lining up with TRBD2. The CDR3 runs 18 residues. The junction had 12 bases not matched to a gene; V was cut back by 5 bases and J by 2 bases. The germline gives CDR1 SGHDT, CDR2 YYEEEE. In DNA, the CDR3 is TGTGCCAGCAGGGGAGGGCTTGGGACTAGCGGGGAACAAGAGACCCAGTACTTC. Amino acid sequence: CASRGGLGTSGEQETQYF.

The chain has TRBV6-5 and TRBJ1-1; TRBD1 agrees at 11 bases. V trimming: 8 bases; J trimming: 10 bases; junction bases outside the gene matches: 15. Germline lookup yields CDR1 MNHEY and CDR2 SVGAGI. This CDR3 is built from 15 residues. The CDR3 reads CASDSGGTGGIGAFF. The CDR3 nucleotides are TGTGCCAGCGACTCGGGGGGGACAGGGGGAATCGGAGCTTTCTTT.

To note about this clone: Mismatch with germline at one junction end may stem from a read error. This rearrangement joins TRBV10-2 to TRBJ2-2, with 7 positions matching TRBD1. The length of the CDR3 is 14 residues. Germline V gene sequence: CDR1 WSHSY, CDR2 SAAADI. Written as DNA, the CDR3 is TGCGCCAGCAGCGAGTCAGGGGGTACCGGGGAGCTGTTTTTT. As protein: CASSESGGTGELFF.

This clone has a handful of counts. This chain uses TRBV20-1 with TRBJ1-1, with D unclear. CDR3 length: 15 amino acids. CDR1 DFQATT and CDR2 SNEGSKA come from the germline V gene (reference sequence). Between the trimmed V and J ends, which lost 3 bases and 7 bases, there was a span of 21 bases. CDR3 sequence reads: CSASRRIAGLDEAFF. The CDR3 DNA reads as TGCAGTGCTAGTAGACGTATAGCGGGATTAGATGAAGCTTTCTTT.

The chain links TRBV19 to TRBJ1-5; TRBD1 matches 7 bases. The CDR3 length is 15 residues. Per the germline V gene, CDR1 is LNHDA and CDR2 is SQIVND (reference sequence). V trimming: 4 bases; J trimming: 1 base; junction bases outside the gene matches: 4. This CDR3 is CASSRTGTSNQPQHF. For the CDR3, the DNA is TGTGCCAGTAGTAGGACAGGCACCAGCAATCAGCCCCAGCATTTT.

This chain joins TRBV2 and TRBJ2-5; D uncertain. The V end lost 5 bases, the J end lost 2 bases, and 6 bases lay between the germline ends. The CDR3 loop spans 12 amino acids. Germline V gene lookup returns CDR1 SNHLY and CDR2 FYNNEI. CDR3 sequence: CASSRLQETQYF. The CDR3 region has the DNA TGTGCCAGCAGTCGGTTACAAGAGACCCAGTACTTC.

The chain is built from TRBV5-1 and TRBJ2-5; D not resolved. The CDR3 length is 15 residues. Germline V lookup: CDR1 SGHRS, CDR2 YFSETQ. V lost 0 bases, J lost 3 bases, and 12 bases lay in between. The CDR3: CASSLELGRKETQYF. The DNA of the CDR3 is TGCGCCAGCAGCTTGGAATTGGGCAGGAAAGAGACCCAGTACTTC.